The sequence of this TCR beta chain was determined in a study of low-dose radiotherapy and immunotherapy resistance in tumors. TRAV- and TRBV-specific primers, spanning alpha and beta chains, primed first-strand cDNA. Over approximately 20 PCR cycles, TCRs were amplified from a constant-region primer and V-primer adapter. TCRdb analysed the reads with MiXCR anew, one entry per CDR3 protein. Here the sample spans around 99,000 distinct CDR3 sequences, roughly 9% being singletons. Time point given: before trial treatment. This clonotype was seen many times. The material sequenced was PBMCs, taken before treatment. This receptor was taken from a male donor with prostate cancer.

The CDR3 nucleotides are TGCAGTGCCCAGAGGTGGACTAGCGGGCAAACAGATACGCAGTATTTT. This codes for CSAQRWTSGQTDTQYF. The V and J genes are TRBV20-1 and TRBJ2-3; TRBD2 agrees at 11 bases. Trimming cost V 6 bases and J 3 bases; bases outside gene matches: 11. Looked up from germline, CDR1 is DFQATT and CDR2 is SNEGSKA (reference sequence). The CDR3 totals 16 residues.